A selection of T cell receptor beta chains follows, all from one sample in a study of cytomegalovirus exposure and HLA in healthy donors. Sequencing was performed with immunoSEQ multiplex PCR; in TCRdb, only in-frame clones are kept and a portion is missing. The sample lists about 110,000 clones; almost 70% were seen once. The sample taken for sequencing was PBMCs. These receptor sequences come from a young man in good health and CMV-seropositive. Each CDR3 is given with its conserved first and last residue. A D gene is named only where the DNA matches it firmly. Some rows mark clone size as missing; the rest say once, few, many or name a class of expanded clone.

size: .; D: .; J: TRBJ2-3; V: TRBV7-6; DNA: TGTGCCAGCAGCTTGGACGGGGGTAGCACAGATACGCAGTATTTT; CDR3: CASSLDGGSTDTQYF
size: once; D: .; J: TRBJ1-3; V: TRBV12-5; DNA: TGTGCTAGTGGTTTGGCCCCCCCGGGGGGGGCGATAGGAAACACCATATATTTT; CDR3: CASGLAPPGGAIGNTIYF
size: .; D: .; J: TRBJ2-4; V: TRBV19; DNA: TGTGCCAGTAGTATAGATTCGGGGGGCCGATCCAAAAACATTCAGTACTTC; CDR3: CASSIDSGGRSKNIQYF
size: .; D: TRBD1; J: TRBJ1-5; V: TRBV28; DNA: TGTGCCAGCAGTTCGGGGGCCGACAGGGGAAACAATCAGCCCCAGCATTTT; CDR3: CASSSGADRGNNQPQHF
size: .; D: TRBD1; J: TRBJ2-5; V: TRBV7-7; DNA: TGTGCTAGCAGCGCGAGAAGACAGGGTCAAGAGACCCAGTACTTC; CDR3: CASSARRQGQETQYF
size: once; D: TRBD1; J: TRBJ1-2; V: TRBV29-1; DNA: TGCAGCGCTTCCGGACAGGGGGCCGTTGGCTACACCTTC; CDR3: CSASGQGAVGYTF
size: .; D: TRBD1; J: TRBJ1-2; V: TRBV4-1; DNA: TGCGCCAGCAGCCAAGGGGGCGGACAGGGGTCGAGGGGCTACACCTTC; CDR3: CASSQGGGQGSRGYTF
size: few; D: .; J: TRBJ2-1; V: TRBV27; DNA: TGTGCCAGCAGTTTCAGGGTACTAGCCCCAGATTACAATGAGCAGTTCTTC; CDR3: CASSFRVLAPDYNEQFF
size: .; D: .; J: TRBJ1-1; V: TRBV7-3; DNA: TGTGCCAGCAGCTTAAGTCCCGCAGGCCGAAGCACTGAAGCTTTCTTT; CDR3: CASSLSPAGRSTEAFF
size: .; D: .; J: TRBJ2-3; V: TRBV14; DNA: TGTGCCAGCAGCCCCCTCCCTTGGAGGGGGCTAAGCACAGATACGCAGTATTTT; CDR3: CASSPLPWRGLSTDTQYF
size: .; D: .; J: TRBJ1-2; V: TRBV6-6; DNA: TGTGCCAGCAGGTCACAGGGCTATGGCTACACCTTC; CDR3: CASRSQGYGYTF
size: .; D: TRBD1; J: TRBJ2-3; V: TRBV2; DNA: TGTGCCAGCAGTGGAAACAGGGGGCGAGTCACAGATACGCAGTATTTT; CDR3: CASSGNRGRVTDTQYF
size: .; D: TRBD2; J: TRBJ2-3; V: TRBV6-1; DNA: TGTGCCAGCATTGAGCGACTAGCGGCAGATACGCAGTATTTT; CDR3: CASIERLAADTQYF
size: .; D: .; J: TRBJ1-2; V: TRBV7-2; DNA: TGTGCCAGCAGCTTAGGGGGCAGGGGTAATGGCTACACCTTC; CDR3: CASSLGGRGNGYTF
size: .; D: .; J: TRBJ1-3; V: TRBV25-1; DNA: TGTGCCAGCAGTGAATATAGCGGGACACCCTCTGGAAACACCATATATTTT; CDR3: CASSEYSGTPSGNTIYF
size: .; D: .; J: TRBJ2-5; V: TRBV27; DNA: TGTGCCAGCACCCCGCGATCCCGGGAGACCCAGTACTTC; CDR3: CASTPRSRETQYF
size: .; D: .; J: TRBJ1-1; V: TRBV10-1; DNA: TGCGCCAGCAGCAACAGCAAGGGCGGGGACACTGAAGCTTTCTTT; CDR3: CASSNSKGGDTEAFF
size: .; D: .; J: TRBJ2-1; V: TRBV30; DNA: TGTGCCTGGAGTGACCCCCGGGGTAGCTTCTACAATGAGCAGTTCTTC; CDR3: CAWSDPRGSFYNEQFF
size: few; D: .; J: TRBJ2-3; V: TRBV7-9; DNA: TGTGCCAGCAGCTTAATTGGACTCGGCACAGATACGCAGTATTTT; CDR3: CASSLIGLGTDTQYF
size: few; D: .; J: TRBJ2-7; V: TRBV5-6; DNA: TGTGCCAGCAGCTTGGCCACAGGGAAGCAGTACTTC; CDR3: CASSLATGKQYF
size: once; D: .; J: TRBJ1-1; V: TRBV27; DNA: TGTGCCAGCAGTTTATTTTCGAACTTTCGCCGCGGGGGGGCTGACACTGAAGCTTTCTTT; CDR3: CASSLFSNFRRGGADTEAFF
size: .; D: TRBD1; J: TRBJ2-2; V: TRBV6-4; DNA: TGTGCCAGCAATATGGGACAGGGGATAAGACCCTACACCGGGGAGCTGTTTTTT; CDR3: CASNMGQGIRPYTGELFF
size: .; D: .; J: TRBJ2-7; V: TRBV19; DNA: TGTGCCAGTAGTATAGCCCGGGGTCGAACCTACGAGCAGTACTTC; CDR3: CASSIARGRTYEQYF
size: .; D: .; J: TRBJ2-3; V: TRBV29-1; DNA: TGCAGCGCTAACACTCCGGGGGGCACAGATACGCAGTATTTT; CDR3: CSANTPGGTDTQYF
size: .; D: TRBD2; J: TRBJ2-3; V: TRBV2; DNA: TGTGCCAGCAGTGGAGAGGCTAGCGGATTCACAGATACGCAGTATTTT; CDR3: CASSGEASGFTDTQYF
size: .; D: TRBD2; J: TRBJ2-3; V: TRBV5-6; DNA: TGTGCCAGCAGCTTTTCGGGGGGGGGCACAGATACGCAGTATTTT; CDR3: CASSFSGGGTDTQYF
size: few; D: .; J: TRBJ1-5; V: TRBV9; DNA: TGTGCCAGCAGCCAACAGGCAAACAATCAGCCCCAGCATTTT; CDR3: CASSQQANNQPQHF
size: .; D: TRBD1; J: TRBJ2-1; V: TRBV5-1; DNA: TGCGCCAGCAGCGGGTATGACAGGGGGACCTACAATGAGCAGTTCTTC; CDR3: CASSGYDRGTYNEQFF
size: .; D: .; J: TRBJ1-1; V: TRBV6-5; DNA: TGTGCCAGCAGTTACCAGCGGGAAGGGACTGAAGCTTTCTTT; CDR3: CASSYQREGTEAFF
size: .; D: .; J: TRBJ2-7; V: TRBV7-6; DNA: TGTGCCAGCAGCCCAAGGTCCGGGTTTCACTACGAGCAGTACTTC; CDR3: CASSPRSGFHYEQYF
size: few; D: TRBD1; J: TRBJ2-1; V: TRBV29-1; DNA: TGCAGCGTTGAACCTCTGACCCGACAGGGCGGGCAGTTCTTC; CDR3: CSVEPLTRQGGQFF
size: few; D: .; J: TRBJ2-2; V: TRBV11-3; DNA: TGTGCCAGCAGCCGGACTGTGAACACCGGGGAGCTGTTTTTT; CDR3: CASSRTVNTGELFF
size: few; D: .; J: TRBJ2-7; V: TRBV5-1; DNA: TGCGCCAGCAGCTTGGTCCCGTACGGGGAGACCTACGAGCAGTACTTC; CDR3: CASSLVPYGETYEQYF
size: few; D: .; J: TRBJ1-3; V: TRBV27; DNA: TGTGCCAGCAGTTTATCAGCGCAGGGGAGCTCTGGAAACACCATATATTTT; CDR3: CASSLSAQGSSGNTIYF
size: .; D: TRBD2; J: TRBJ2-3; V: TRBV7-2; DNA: TGTGCCAGCAGCTTAGTACGACTAGCTGAAGATACGCAGTATTTT; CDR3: CASSLVRLAEDTQYF
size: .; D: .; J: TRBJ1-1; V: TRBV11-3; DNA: TGTGCCAGCAGCCCACGGACAGCCTTCGCCACTGAAGCTTTCTTT; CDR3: CASSPRTAFATEAFF
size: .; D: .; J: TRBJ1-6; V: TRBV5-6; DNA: TGTGCCAGCAGCTTGGGGGCATTGTTGGATTCACCCCTCCACTTT; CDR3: CASSLGALLDSPLHF
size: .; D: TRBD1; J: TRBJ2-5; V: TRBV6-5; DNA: TGTGCCAGCAGTCGGGACAGGGGAGAGACCCAGTACTTC; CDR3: CASSRDRGETQYF
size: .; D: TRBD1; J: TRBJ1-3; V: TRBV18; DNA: TGTGCCAGCTCACCACAACAGGGGGAAAACACCATATATTTT; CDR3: CASSPQQGENTIYF
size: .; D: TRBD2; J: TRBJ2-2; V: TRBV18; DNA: TGTGCCAGCTCAAGGACTAGCGGGAAGAGTAATGAGGACACCGGGGAGCTGTTTTTT; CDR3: CASSRTSGKSNEDTGELFF
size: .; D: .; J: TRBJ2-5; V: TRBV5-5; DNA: TGTGCCAGCAGCTTGGCTCCCGTGTCCCAAGAGACCCAGTACTTC; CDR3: CASSLAPVSQETQYF
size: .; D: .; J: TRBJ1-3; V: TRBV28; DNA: TGTGCCAGCAGTTTGGGTCTCACGGGAAGGGGAAACACCATATATTTT; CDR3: CASSLGLTGRGNTIYF
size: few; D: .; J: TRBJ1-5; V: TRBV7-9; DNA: TGTGCCAGCAGCTCCTACAATCAGCCCCAGCATTTT; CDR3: CASSSYNQPQHF
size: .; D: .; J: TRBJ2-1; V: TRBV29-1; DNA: TGCAGCGTTGTTCCTCCCCTAGGCTCCTACAATGAGCAGTTCTTC; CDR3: CSVVPPLGSYNEQFF
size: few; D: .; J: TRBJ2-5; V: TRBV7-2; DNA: TGTGCCAGCAGCTTAGCCTCTGGGCAGAAAGAGACCCAGTACTTC; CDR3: CASSLASGQKETQYF
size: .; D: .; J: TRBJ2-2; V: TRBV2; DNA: TGTGCCAGCGCCGAGGGGGGGCTCACCGGGGAGCTGTTTTTT; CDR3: CASAEGGLTGELFF
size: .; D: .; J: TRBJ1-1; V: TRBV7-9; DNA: TGTGCCAGCAGCTTAGAATCAGGGGCTGAAGCTTTCTTT; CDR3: CASSLESGAEAFF
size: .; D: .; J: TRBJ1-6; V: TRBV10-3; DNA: TGTGCCATCAGTGAGTCAGGAGACGGTTCACCCCTCCACTTT; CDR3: CAISESGDGSPLHF
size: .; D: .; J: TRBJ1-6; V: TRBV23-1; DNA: TGCGCCAGCAGTCAATTTACCGCAGGGGATAATTCACCCCTCCACTTT; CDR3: CASSQFTAGDNSPLHF
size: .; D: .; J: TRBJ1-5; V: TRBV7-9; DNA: TGTGCCAGCAGCTTAGACTTCGGCTCGGGAAATCAGCCCCAGCATTTT; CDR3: CASSLDFGSGNQPQHF